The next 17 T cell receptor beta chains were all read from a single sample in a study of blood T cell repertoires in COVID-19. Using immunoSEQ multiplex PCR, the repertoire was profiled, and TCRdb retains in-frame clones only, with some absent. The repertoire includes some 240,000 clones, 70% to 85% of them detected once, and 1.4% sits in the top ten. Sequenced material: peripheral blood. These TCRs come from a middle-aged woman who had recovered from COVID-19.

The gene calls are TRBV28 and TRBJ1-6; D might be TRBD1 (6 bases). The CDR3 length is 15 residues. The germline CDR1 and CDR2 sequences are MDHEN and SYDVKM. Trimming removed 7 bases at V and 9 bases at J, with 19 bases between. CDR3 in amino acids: CASMGGGGGSSPLHF. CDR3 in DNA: TGTGCCAGCATGGGGGGCGGGGGCGGCTCTTCACCCCTCCACTTT.

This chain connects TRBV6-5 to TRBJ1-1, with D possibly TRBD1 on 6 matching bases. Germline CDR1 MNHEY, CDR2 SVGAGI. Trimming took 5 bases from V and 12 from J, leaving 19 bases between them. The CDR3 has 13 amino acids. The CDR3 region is CASSPLKTGMTFF. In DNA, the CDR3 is TGTGCCAGCAGTCCCTTAAAGACAGGAATGACTTTCTTT.

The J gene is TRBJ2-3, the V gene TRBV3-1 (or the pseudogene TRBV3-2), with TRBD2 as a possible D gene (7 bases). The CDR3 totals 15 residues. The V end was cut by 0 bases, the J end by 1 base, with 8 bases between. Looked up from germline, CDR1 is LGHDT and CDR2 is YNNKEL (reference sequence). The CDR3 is CASSQEGGGTDTQYF. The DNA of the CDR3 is TGTGCCAGCAGCCAAGAAGGGGGGGGCACAGATACGCAGTATTTT.

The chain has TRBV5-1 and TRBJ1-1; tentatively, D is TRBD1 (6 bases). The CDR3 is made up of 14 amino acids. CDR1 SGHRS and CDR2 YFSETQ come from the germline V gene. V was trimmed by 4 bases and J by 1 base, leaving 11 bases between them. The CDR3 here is CASSTRGGNTEAFF. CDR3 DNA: TGCGCCAGCAGCACCAGGGGCGGGAACACTGAAGCTTTCTTT.

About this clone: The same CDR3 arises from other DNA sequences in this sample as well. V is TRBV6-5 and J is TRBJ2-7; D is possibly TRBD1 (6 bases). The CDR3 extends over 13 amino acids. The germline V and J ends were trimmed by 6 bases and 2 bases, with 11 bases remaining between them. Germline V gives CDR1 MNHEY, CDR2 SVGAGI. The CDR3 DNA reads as TGTGCCAGCAGGGGGACACCACCCTACGAGCAGTACTTC. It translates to CASRGTPPYEQYF.

CDR3 nucleotides: TGTGCCAGCAGCTTCGGGACAGGGGGGGTATACGAGCAGTACTTC. It translates to CASSFGTGGVYEQYF. The chain combines TRBV11-2 with TRBJ2-7; 11 positions agree with TRBD1. The CDR3 totals 15 residues. Germline CDR1 SGHAT, CDR2 FQNNGV. With 3 bases clipped from V and 4 bases from J, the junction kept 5 bases outside the gene matches.

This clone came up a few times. CDR3 nucleotide sequence: TGTGCCAGCAGAAAATCTGCAACTAATGAAAAACTGTTTTTT. This codes for CASRKSATNEKLFF. The chain carries TRBV2 and TRBJ1-4; unclear D gene. Germline-derived CDR1 and CDR2 are SNHLY and FYNNEI. The CDR3 sequence is 14 residues long. With 6 bases removed from V and 0 bases from J, the gap between germline ends came to 8 bases.

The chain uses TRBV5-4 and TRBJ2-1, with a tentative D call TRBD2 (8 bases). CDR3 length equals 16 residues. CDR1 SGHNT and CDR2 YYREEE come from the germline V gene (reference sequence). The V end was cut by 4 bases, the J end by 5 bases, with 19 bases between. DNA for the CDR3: TGTGCCAGCAGCCAAGGGGGCGGGGGGCTCGACAATGAGCAGTTCTTC. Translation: CASSQGGGGLDNEQFF.

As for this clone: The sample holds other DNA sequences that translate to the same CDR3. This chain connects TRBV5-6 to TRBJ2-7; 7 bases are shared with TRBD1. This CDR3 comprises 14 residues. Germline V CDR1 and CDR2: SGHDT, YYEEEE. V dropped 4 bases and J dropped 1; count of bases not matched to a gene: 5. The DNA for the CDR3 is TGTGCCAGCAGCCCGACGGGACAGTCCTACGAGCAGTACTTC. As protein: CASSPTGQSYEQYF. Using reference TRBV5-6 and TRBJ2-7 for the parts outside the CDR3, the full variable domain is DAGVTQSPTHLIKTRGQQVTLRCSPKSGHDTVSWYQQALGQGPQFIFQYYEEEERQRGNFPDRFSGHQFPNYSSELNVNALLLGDSALYLCASSPTGQSYEQYFGPGTRLTVT.

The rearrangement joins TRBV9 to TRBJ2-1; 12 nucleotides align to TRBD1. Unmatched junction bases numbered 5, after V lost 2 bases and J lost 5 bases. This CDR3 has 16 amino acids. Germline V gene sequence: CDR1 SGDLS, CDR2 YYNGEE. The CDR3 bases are TGTGCCAGCAGCGTTTCCGGGACAGGGGGCCACAATGAGCAGTTCTTC. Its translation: CASSVSGTGGHNEQFF.

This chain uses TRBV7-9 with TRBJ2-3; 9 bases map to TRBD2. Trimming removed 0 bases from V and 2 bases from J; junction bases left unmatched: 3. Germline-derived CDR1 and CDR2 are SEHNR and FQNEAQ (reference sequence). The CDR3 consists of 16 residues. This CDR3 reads CASSLALAGYTDTQYF. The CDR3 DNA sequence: TGTGCCAGCAGCTTAGCGCTAGCGGGATACACAGATACGCAGTATTTT.

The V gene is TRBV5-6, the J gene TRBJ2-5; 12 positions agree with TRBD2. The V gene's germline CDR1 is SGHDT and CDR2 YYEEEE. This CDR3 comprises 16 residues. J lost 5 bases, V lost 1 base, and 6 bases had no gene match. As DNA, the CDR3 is TGTGCCAGCAGCTTGCGACTAGCGGGGGAGAGGGAGACCCAGTACTTC. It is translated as CASSLRLAGERETQYF.

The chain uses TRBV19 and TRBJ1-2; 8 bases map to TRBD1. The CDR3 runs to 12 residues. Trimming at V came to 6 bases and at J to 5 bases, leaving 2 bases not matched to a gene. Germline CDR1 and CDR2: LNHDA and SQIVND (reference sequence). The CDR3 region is CASSGQGYGYTF. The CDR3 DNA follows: TGTGCCAGTAGCGGACAGGGTTATGGCTACACCTTC.

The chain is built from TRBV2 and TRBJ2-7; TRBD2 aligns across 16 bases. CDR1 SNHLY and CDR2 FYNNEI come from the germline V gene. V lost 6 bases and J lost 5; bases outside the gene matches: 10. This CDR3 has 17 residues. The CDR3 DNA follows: TGTGCCAGCAGACTCGGGACTAGCGGGGGGGCCGGAAACGAGCAGTACTTC. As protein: CASRLGTSGGAGNEQYF.

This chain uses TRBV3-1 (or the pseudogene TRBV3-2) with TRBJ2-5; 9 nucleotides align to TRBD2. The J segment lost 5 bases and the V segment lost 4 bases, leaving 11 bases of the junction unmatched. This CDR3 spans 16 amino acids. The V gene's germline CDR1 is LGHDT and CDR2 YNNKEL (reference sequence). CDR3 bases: TGTGCCAGCAGCCCACCAATCCCTAGCGGGGCGGAGACCCAGTACTTC. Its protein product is CASSPPIPSGAETQYF.

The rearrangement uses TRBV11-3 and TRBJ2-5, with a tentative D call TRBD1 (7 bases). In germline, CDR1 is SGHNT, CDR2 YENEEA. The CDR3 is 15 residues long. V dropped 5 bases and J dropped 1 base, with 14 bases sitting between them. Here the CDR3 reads CASSPRQGLQETQYF. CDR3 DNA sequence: TGTGCCAGCAGCCCCCGACAGGGACTCCAAGAGACCCAGTACTTC.

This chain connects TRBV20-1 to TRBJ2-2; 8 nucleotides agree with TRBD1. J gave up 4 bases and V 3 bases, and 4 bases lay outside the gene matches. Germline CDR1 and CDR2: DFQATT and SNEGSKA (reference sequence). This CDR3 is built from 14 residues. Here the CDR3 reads CSASDRGATGELFF. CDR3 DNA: TGCAGTGCTAGTGACAGGGGCGCCACCGGGGAGCTGTTTTTT.